Included here is one T cell receptor (beta chain) sequence, with context. Its antigen target is currently unknown. Base qualities are missing; no much larger clone stands one base away. V trim: 1 base; J trim: 7 bases; unmatched bases: 1. The CDR3 sequence holds 12 residues, the cysteine and phenylalanine included. Just the 36-base CDR3 DNA is kept, in frame starting at base 1. CDR1 SGHTA and CDR2 FQGTGA were looked up in the germline V gene. The immunoSEQ Assay was used to sequence TCRbeta CDR3 regions. After extraction, genomic DNA underwent amplification by bias-controlled multiplex PCR, followed by high-throughput sequencing. On the study's bioinformatics: To quantify the absolute abundance of each unique TCRbeta CDR3 region, sequences were collapsed and filtered. T cell fraction was estimated by normalizing TCRbeta template counts to usable DNA, with usable DNA measured through amplification of reference genes found in all nucleated cells. Repertoire TCRs were annotated as SARS-CoV-2-specific when V gene, CDR3 amino acid sequence and J gene were exactly matched to a known reactive TCR set. MIRA supplied the reference SARS-CoV-2 TCR set, which was filtered for enrichment in COVID-19-positive ImmuneCODE repertoires so that public or cross-reactive TCRs were removed. Using the MIRA antigens, annotated TCRs were further analysed by specific ORF or by position within an ORF. Breadth was defined as annotated unique rearrangements over total unique productive rearrangements; depth was the summed frequency of those rearrangements. Group comparisons of TCR breadth used two-sided Wilcoxon rank-sum tests. TCRdb obtained this table from immuneACCESS and retained in-frame rearrangements with V and J assigned. These tables miss some clones; where compared with another copy, unresolved V genes account for less than half of the shortfall, and the remainder is unexplained. V and J calls and clone size are as listed in that table; D and trimming were resolved from the DNA. The sample contains 430,000 or so clones, 89% of them found a single time. The ten largest clonotypes hold about 2.5% of the sample.

The intended sense of this specimen's treatment or condition label: over 15 received Ad26.COV2.S at low or high dose, single or two shots; several received placebo; per-sample allocation not given. For vaccine and placebo recipients, repertoires were sequenced using samples collected on day 63 after the first injection. In Cohort 1b, about two dozen adults aged 18-55 years were enrolled at a single site in Boston, USA, between 29 July and 7 August 2020. As a vaccine, Ad26.COV2.S was a replication-incompetent adenovirus type 26 vector that expressed a prefusion-stabilized SARS-CoV-2 spike protein derived from the original Wuhan strain. The data belong to a study of Ad26.COV2.S vaccination and SARS-CoV-2 variants (dated by TCRdb to the early 2020s). For the wider study: Vaccine-arm donors were drawn from COV1001, a multicentre, randomized, double-blind, placebo-controlled phase I-IIa trial of Ad26.COV2.S in healthy adults. Blinding of investigators to trial group allocation was maintained during experiments and outcome assessment. TCRbeta repertoire sequencing was used to assess the specificity and breadth of SARS-CoV-2-reactive T cell receptors after Ad26.COV2.S vaccination. Ad26.COV2.S was administered intramuscularly at 5 x 10^10 or 1 x 10^11 viral particles, either as a single shot or as two shots given 56 days apart. Participants in the trial were split at random into five groups of five each, receiving low-dose or high-dose Ad26.COV2.S once or twice, or else placebo on both occasions. A total of roughly 32 samples were included in the TCR-sequenced set, comprising some 20 Ad26.COV2.S vaccine recipients, 5 placebo recipients and 8 SARS-CoV-2 convalescent individuals.

Here is what the overall study found, with its caveats: Vaccine and placebo recipients had similar non-spike TCR breadth, a finding consistent with the vaccine containing only spike. After vaccination, substantial breadth of spike-specific CD8+ and CD4+ T cell responses was reported. Ad26.COV2.S recipients had higher spike-specific TCR breadth than placebo recipients (P = 0.0014). It was noted by the authors that total T cell responses may have been underestimated by the TCR breadth and depth analyses. The study lacked the statistical power to compare responses across vaccine doses or regimens.

Recombination connected TRBV7-3 to TRBJ2-7; TRBD2 fits 7 bases in the junction. This sequence was found in a person aged 18-65 years who received the Ad26.COV2.S COVID-19 vaccine or a placebo. Specimen: peripheral blood, collected in a trial of Ad26.COV2.S vaccine versus placebo. Here is the DNA: TGTGCCAGCAGCTTAAACGGGGGGGAGCAGTACTTC. Translated, it reads CASSLNGGEQYF.